The 9 T cell receptor beta chains below come from one sample, sequenced in a study of OX40 agonist ivuxolimab in advanced cancers. Measured with immunoSEQ multiplex PCR; TCRdb has only the in-frame clones, and not every one. The repertoire holds over 8,000 clones, with approximately 63% as singletons. Sequencing was performed on CD4+ or CD8+ T cells sorted from blood, taken in a trial of the OX40 agonist ivuxolimab. These receptors were obtained from an adult with an advanced solid tumor such as melanoma, head and neck, liver or kidney cancer.

The J gene is TRBJ2-1, the V gene TRBV4-2; possible D gene TRBD2, 6 bases. V lost 0 bases and J 7 bases, leaving 13 bases between the germline ends. The CDR3 is made up of 15 amino acids. Per the germline V gene, CDR1 is LGHNA and CDR2 is YNFKEQ. The CDR3 DNA sequence: TGTGCCAGCAGCCAAGAGGCGGGATTGAGGAATGAGCAGTTCTTC. Encoded protein: CASSQEAGLRNEQFF.

In this sample, this clone is medium-sized (0.01 to 0.1%). The J gene is TRBJ1-1, the V gene TRBV19; 7 bases fit TRBD1. This CDR3 has 15 residues. Germline V gene lookup returns CDR1 LNHDA and CDR2 SQIVND (reference sequence). V lost 2 bases and J lost 1; bases outside the gene matches: 4. The CDR3 DNA sequence: TGTGCCAGTAGTATACAGGGGGGGAGGAACACTGAAGCTTTCTTT. It yields the protein CASSIQGGRNTEAFF.

This clone was seen more than once but under ten times. The identical CDR3 is also encoded by other nucleotide sequences in the sample. The chain employs TRBV15 and TRBJ1-1; D possibly corresponds to TRBD1 (5 bases). The V end lost 1 base, the J end lost 4 bases, and 10 bases lay between the germline ends. CDR3 size: 14 residues. CDR1 and CDR2 (germline): LNHNV, YYDKDF (reference sequence). In nucleotides, the CDR3 is TGTGCCACCAGCAGAGCGGGGGGTGGCACTGAAGCTTTCTTT. Protein: CATSRAGGGTEAFF.

This clone was seen just once. The chain links TRBV2 to TRBJ2-5; D is unresolved. V lost 4 bases and J lost 1, with 10 bases in between. CDR3 length: 14 amino acids. Germline values: CDR1 SNHLY, CDR2 FYNNEI. In nucleotides, the CDR3 is TGTGCCAGCAGTGGGCGACGGGCCCAAGAGACCCAGTACTTC. Protein product: CASSGRRAQETQYF.

For the CDR3, the DNA is TGTGCCAGCAACGCGGGGGAAATCCTCCAAGAGACCCAGTACTTC. This encodes CASNAGEILQETQYF. The chain employs TRBV28 and TRBJ2-5; 7 bases map to TRBD2. The CDR3 is made up of 15 amino acids. V trimming: 7 bases; J trimming: 1 base; junction bases outside the gene matches: 9. CDR1 and CDR2 from the germline V gene are MDHEN and SYDVKM.

Concerning this clone: This likely stems from a read error, as it lies one base from a far larger clone. The chain uses TRBV21-1 and TRBJ2-7; the table calls TRBD1, which could not be checked here. TRBV21-1 is described as a pseudogene. This CDR3 is 15 amino acids long. The CDR3 reads CASSHHGNSSYEQYF. As DNA, the CDR3 is TGTGCCAGCAGCCACCATGGTAACAGCTCCTACGAGCAGTACTTC.

V usage is TRBV6-5 and J usage is TRBJ2-3; no clear D gene. The germline V gene encodes CDR1 MNHEY and CDR2 SVGAGI. The CDR3 spans 11 residues. The V gene lost 6 bases and the J gene lost 9 bases, with 10 bases spanning the gap. The CDR3 sequence: CASRFSDTQYF. For the CDR3, the DNA is TGTGCCAGCAGGTTTAGTGACACGCAGTATTTT.

This clone was seen once. The chain uses TRBV27 and TRBJ2-7; TRBD2 matches at 13 bases. The length of the CDR3 is 18 residues. J was trimmed by 0 bases and V by 6 bases; bases with no gene match: 11. Germline CDR1 is MNHEY and CDR2 is SMNVEV (reference sequence). The CDR3 reads CASSLTSGRAINSYEQYF. CDR3 in DNA: TGTGCCAGCAGCCTAACTAGCGGGAGGGCAATTAACTCCTACGAGCAGTACTTC.

This chain uses TRBV5-4 with TRBJ1-6; the D gene is possibly TRBD1 (5 bases). This CDR3 spans 16 amino acids. V lost 4 bases and J lost 7, with 18 bases in between. Looked up from germline, CDR1 is SGHNT and CDR2 is YYREEE (reference sequence). CDR3 region: CASSVEAGDGNSPLHF. Here the CDR3 DNA reads TGTGCCAGCAGCGTGGAGGCGGGGGATGGGAATTCACCCCTCCACTTT.